This TCR beta chain was captured in a study of blood T cell repertoires in COVID-19. Enrolled through a virtual design, the participants were between 18 and 89 years of age and came from about two dozen US areas. Clinical history reported by participants formed the basis on which cohorts were assigned. This clone was detected only once. The repertoire was sequenced with immunoSEQ multiplex PCR; TCRdb's copy has only in-frame clones and lacks some. The sample has about 500,000 clones; around 90% are singletons. The sample taken for sequencing was PBMCs or T cells enriched from blood (not recorded which). The TCR was taken from a woman aged 18-29 years who had recovered from COVID-19.

CDR3 loop: CASSPGTNSYEQYF. In DNA, the CDR3 is TGCGCCAGCAGCCCCGGGACAAATTCCTACGAGCAGTACTTC. The chain joins TRBV5-1 to TRBJ2-7; D is perhaps TRBD1 (6 bases). Germline values: CDR1 SGHRS, CDR2 YFSETQ. This CDR3 spans 14 amino acids. The ends were cut back, 4 bases at V and 1 base at J, with 12 bases in the middle. Drawing the rest from reference TRBV5-1 and TRBJ2-7, the complete variable domain is KAGVTQTPRYLIKTRGQQVTLSCSPISGHRSVSWYQQTPGQGLQFLFEYFSETQRNKGNFPGRFSGRQFSNSRSEMNVSTLELGDSALYLCASSPGTNSYEQYFGPGTRLTVT.